Below are 25 T cell receptor beta chains sequenced from a single sample in a study of blood T cells in healthy people across ages. Primed by a sample-barcoded 5' primer and a J-beta primer mix, a second PCR proceeded for about 6 to 11 cycles. One entry per CDR3 protein results from TCRdb running MiXCR on the 5' RACE reads. The profile shows 1.4 million or so distinct CDR3 sequences, approximately 39% of them singletons. Sequences were obtained from blood. These receptor sequences come from a woman under 30 in good health.

This clonotype appeared many times. The chain employs TRBV20-1 and TRBJ2-7; D unresolved. V dropped 5 bases and J dropped 1 base, with 12 bases sitting between them. From germline, CDR1 is DFQATT and CDR2 SNEGSKA (reference sequence). The CDR3 consists of 13 residues. CDR3 sequence (DNA): TGCAGTGCTTATAGCTTTTTTTCCTACGAGCAGTACTTC. As protein: CSAYSFFSYEQYF.

This clonotype was seen repeatedly, ten times or more. The rearrangement uses TRBV27 and TRBJ2-5, with D perhaps matching TRBD1 or TRBD2 (5 bases each). Judging by the DNA end, TRBJ2-7 fits better; the J call may be wrong. The CDR3 has 12 residues. The germline V gene has CDR1 MNHEY and CDR2 SMNVEV (reference sequence). The CDR3 reads CASSLGTDEQYF. CDR3 DNA sequence: TGTGCCAGCAGTTTAGGGACGGACGAGCAGTACTTC.

This clonotype appeared a few times. This chain connects TRBV27 to TRBJ1-6, with 7 positions matching TRBD1. The CDR3 contains 17 residues. CDR1 MNHEY and CDR2 SMNVEV come from the germline V gene (reference sequence). The V segment lost 1 base and the J segment 6 bases; nucleotides outside the gene matches: 9. For the CDR3, the DNA is TGTGCCAGCAGTTTATACGCAGGGGGGCCTTTTAATTCACCCCTCCACTTT. Its protein product is CASSLYAGGPFNSPLHF.

This chain uses TRBV7-2 with TRBJ2-7; the D gene is possibly TRBD2 (6 bases). CDR3 length equals 15 residues. CDR1 is SGHTA, CDR2 FQGNSA, per germline. Between the trimmed V and J ends, which lost 6 bases and 7 bases, there was a span of 22 bases. The CDR3 nucleotides read TGTGCCAGCAGTGACGGAGGGCTCACCTACAATGAGCAGTACTTC. It translates to CASSDGGLTYNEQYF.

This clonotype was seen only a few times. This chain links TRBV4-3 with TRBJ2-7, with 7 positions matching TRBD2. The V gene's germline CDR1 is LGHNA and CDR2 YSLEER. J gave up 4 bases and V 0 bases, and 6 bases lay outside the gene matches. The CDR3 sequence is 15 residues long. The CDR3 is CASSQDGLEKYEQYF. As DNA, the CDR3 is TGCGCCAGCAGCCAAGACGGACTAGAGAAATACGAGCAGTACTTC.

The chain joins TRBV12-3 or TRBV12-4 to TRBJ2-3; 11 bases match TRBD1. The CDR3 has 14 amino acids. J gave up 4 bases and V 6 bases, and 3 bases lay outside the gene matches. Here the CDR3 DNA reads TGTGCCAGCAGGGACAGGGGGCTATCAGATACGCAGTATTTT. It translates to CASRDRGLSDTQYF.

The chain couples TRBV20-1 to TRBJ2-7; D is possibly TRBD2 (6 bases). The J call is in doubt because the DNA end fits TRBJ2-5 better. Germline values: CDR1 DFQATT, CDR2 SNEGSKA (reference sequence). The length of the CDR3 is 15 residues. The CDR3 nucleotides read TGCAGTGCTAGAAGTCCCGGGACTTTCTGGGAGACCCAGTACTTC. Translated: CSARSPGTFWETQYF.

This chain links TRBV20-1 with TRBJ2-1; possibly TRBD1 for D (6 bases). Germline assignment: CDR1 DFQATT and CDR2 SNEGSKA (reference sequence). The V end was cut by 6 bases, the J end by 9 bases, with 18 bases between. CDR3 length equals 13 residues. The CDR3 spells CSARVVGGSEQFF. DNA of the CDR3: TGCAGTGCGAGGGTAGTAGGGGGTTCTGAGCAGTTCTTC.

This clonotype was observed a handful of times. The rearrangement links TRBV6-2 or TRBV6-3 to TRBJ1-1; 10 positions agree with TRBD1. Trimming removed 5 bases from V and 0 bases from J; junction bases left unmatched: 6. This CDR3 has 16 residues. Germline CDR1 MNHEY, CDR2 SVGEGT. The CDR3 DNA is TGTGCCAGCAGTGACCGGACAGGGGGGGTGAACACTGAAGCTTTCTTT. This gives the protein CASSDRTGGVNTEAFF.

The genes are TRBV29-1 and TRBJ2-7; D uncertain. The V gene lost 5 bases and the J gene lost 0 bases, with 8 bases spanning the gap. The CDR3 consists of 12 residues. Germline CDR1 reads SQVTM; CDR2 reads ANQGSEA. The CDR3 region is CSVQDGSYEQYF. CDR3 nucleotides: TGCAGCGTTCAGGATGGCTCCTACGAGCAGTACTTC.

This clonotype came up many times. The chain employs TRBV4-3 and TRBJ1-1; 7 bases map to TRBD1. V shed 4 bases, J shed 5 bases, and the junction held 4 bases outside the gene matches. The germline gives CDR1 LGHNA, CDR2 YSLEER. The CDR3 runs 13 residues. CDR3 loop: CASSRDRVTEAFF. In nucleotides, the CDR3 is TGCGCCAGCAGCCGAGACAGGGTTACTGAAGCTTTCTTT.

The chain carries TRBV11-2 and TRBJ2-2; the D is unclear. CDR3 size: 15 residues. Germline values: CDR1 SGHAT, CDR2 FQNNGV. V gave up 0 bases and J gave up 5 bases, with 10 bases separating them. CDR3 sequence: CASSLEMTSTGELFF. The DNA for the CDR3 is TGTGCCAGCAGCTTAGAAATGACATCGACCGGGGAGCTGTTTTTT. The full variable domain, in which reference TRBV11-2 and TRBJ2-2 provide the parts outside the CDR3, is EAGVAQSPRYKIIEKRQSVAFWCNPISGHATLYWYQQILGQGPKLLIQFQNNGVVDDSQLPKDRFSAERLKGVDSTLKIQPAKLEDSAVYLCASSLEMTSTGELFFGEGSRLTVL.

This chain uses TRBV5-5 with TRBJ2-3; D is undetermined. From germline, CDR1 is SGHKS and CDR2 YYEKEE (reference sequence). The CDR3 is made up of 15 amino acids. Trimming left V 0 bases short and J 4 bases short, with 12 bases between. For the CDR3, the DNA is TGTGCCAGCAGCTTGGGTACCGATGTAGCAGATACGCAGTATTTT. Its protein is CASSLGTDVADTQYF.

The V call is TRBV7-2, the J call TRBJ2-7; 9 positions agree with TRBD2. CDR3 length: 14 amino acids. Germline V gene sequence: CDR1 SGHTA, CDR2 FQGNSA. The V and J ends lost 5 bases and 9 bases, in that order; junction bases with no gene match: 11. CDR3 DNA: TGTGCCAGCAGCACAAGCGGGGGGCCCGACAGGCAGTACTTC. Protein: CASSTSGGPDRQYF.

This clonotype was observed a handful of times. The chain has TRBV29-1 and TRBJ1-1, with D perhaps matching TRBD1 (5 bases). In germline, CDR1 is SQVTM, CDR2 ANQGSEA. This CDR3 spans 13 amino acids. V gave up 5 bases and J gave up 6 bases, with 16 bases separating them. CDR3 bases: TGCAGCGTTACCGGACGGGGGGTACCTGAAGCTTTCTTT. Its protein product is CSVTGRGVPEAFF.

The V call is TRBV12-3 or TRBV12-4, the J call TRBJ1-2; the D is unclear. V was clipped by 3 bases and J by 3 bases, with 11 bases between them. The CDR3 extends over 14 amino acids. The CDR3 sequence is CASSFPGPYYGYTF. DNA of the CDR3: TGTGCCAGCAGTTTCCCCGGGCCTTACTATGGCTACACCTTC.

This rearrangement joins TRBV15 to TRBJ2-5; 9 bases match TRBD2. This CDR3 has 17 amino acids. With 1 base clipped from V and 11 bases from J, the junction kept 17 bases outside the gene matches. The V gene's germline CDR1 is LNHNV and CDR2 YYDKDF (reference sequence). The CDR3 bases are TGTGCCACCAGCAGAGGTATCCTAGCGGGACGTCGCAATGAGCAGTACTTC. As protein: CATSRGILAGRRNEQYF.

This chain connects TRBV14 to TRBJ2-2; unclear D gene. The CDR3 runs 15 residues. The V and J ends lost 9 bases and 0 bases respectively, with 14 bases between them. Germline V lookup: CDR1 SGHDN, CDR2 FVKESK. CDR3 sequence: CARPNRRTNTGELFF. CDR3 DNA sequence: TGTGCCAGACCAAACAGAAGAACGAACACCGGGGAGCTGTTTTTT.

The chain has TRBV12-3 or TRBV12-4 and TRBJ1-5; the D is unclear. CDR3 size: 13 residues. V was cut by 4 bases and J by 4 bases, with 8 bases left in between. This CDR3 is CASSSRVNQPQHF. CDR3 coding DNA: TGTGCCAGCAGTTCCCGGGTGAATCAGCCCCAGCATTTT.

CDR3 in DNA: TGTGCCACCCTTGGGGGGGCCGATGGACCCAATGAGCAGTTCTTC. It is translated as CATLGGADGPNEQFF. This sequence joins TRBV27 and TRBJ2-1; D possibly corresponds to TRBD2 (7 bases). The germline CDR1 and CDR2 sequences are MNHEY and SMNVEV (reference sequence). V lost 10 bases to trimming and J lost 6 bases, with 22 bases between them. This CDR3 comprises 15 residues.

This clonotype was recorded at least ten times. V is TRBV3-1 and J is TRBJ2-3; no firm D call. The CDR3 sequence is 14 residues long. Looked up from germline, CDR1 is LGHDT and CDR2 is YNNKEL (reference sequence). Trimming removed 0 bases from V and 2 bases from J, with 6 bases in between. The CDR3 DNA is TGTGCCAGCAGCCAAGATGACCTCACAGATACGCAGTATTTT. This codes for CASSQDDLTDTQYF.

V usage is TRBV7-2 and J usage is TRBJ1-4, with D possibly being TRBD1 (5 bases). V dropped 1 base and J dropped 4 bases, with 10 bases sitting between them. Germline V CDR1 and CDR2: SGHTA, FQGNSA. The CDR3 spans 15 residues. The CDR3 coding sequence is TGTGCCAGCAGCTTAGTTGGGACTTATAATGAAAAACTGTTTTTT. This gives the protein CASSLVGTYNEKLFF. The full variable domain, its missing parts supplied by reference TRBV7-2 and TRBJ1-4, is GAGVSQSPSNKVTEKGKDVELRCDPISGHTALYWYRQSLGQGLEFLIYFQGNSAPDKSGLPSDRFSAERTGGSVSTLTIQRTQQEDSAVYLCASSLVGTYNEKLFFGSGTQLSVL.

Comment on this clonotype: One end of the junction varies from germline; a read error may be responsible. The chain joins TRBV7-2 to TRBJ2-5; D is unresolved. There are 15 residues in the CDR3. Looked up from germline, CDR1 is SGHTA and CDR2 is FQGNSA. CDR3 protein: CASSTTTLPQEAQYF. The CDR3 DNA reads as TGTGCCAGCAGCACGACGACTCTACCCCAAGAGGCCCAGTACTTC.

The chain combines TRBV28 with TRBJ1-2, with D perhaps TRBD1 (6 bases). Trimming removed 3 bases from V and 4 bases from J, with 18 bases in between. Germline values: CDR1 MDHEN, CDR2 SYDVKM. The CDR3 length is 16 residues. The CDR3: CASSLASRDTGYGYTF. The CDR3 nucleotides are TGTGCCAGCAGTTTGGCTTCTCGGGACACCGGCTATGGCTACACCTTC.

The chain recombines TRBV12-3 or TRBV12-4 with TRBJ1-5; D might be TRBD1 (5 bases). Trimming took off 5 bases at V and 10 bases at J, with 15 bases between the two ends. The CDR3 has 13 residues. The CDR3 nucleotides are TGTGCCAGCAGTGTAGACAGTACCCGTCCCCAGCATTTT. Protein sequence: CASSVDSTRPQHF.